This T cell receptor (beta chain) was recorded in a study of blood T cell repertoires in COVID-19. As for the study in general: COVID-19 samples from acute and convalescent phases originated in the United States, Italy and Spain.

Here immunoSEQ multiplex PCR was the method, and the copy in TCRdb shows in-frame clones only, minus some. Here the sample spans fewer than 250,000 clones, roughly 85% being singletons. The length of the CDR3 is 17 residues. V was pared by 1 base and J by 2 bases, with 10 bases of the junction left unmatched. Germline assignment: CDR1 SGHRS and CDR2 YFSETQ. Enrollees, about 18 to 89 years old, lived in about two dozen US areas. Participant reports of clinical history set cohort assignment. This clone was detected once. The sequencing input was PBMCs or T cells enriched from blood (not recorded which). This TCR derives from a middle-aged woman who had been exposed to COVID-19. This sequence joins TRBV5-1 and TRBJ2-5; 8 bases map to TRBD2. The CDR3 loop is CASSLFGSGGPQETQYF. The CDR3 DNA sequence: TGCGCCAGCAGCTTGTTCGGGAGCGGGGGCCCTCAAGAGACCCAGTACTTC.